Below, 2 T cell receptor beta chains from the same sample are listed, as sequenced in a study of neurological immune-mediated disorders. MiXCR was run by TCRdb on the 5' RACE reads, yielding one entry per CDR3 protein. The sample holds tens of thousands of distinct CDR3 sequences, roughly 4% seen once. Sequenced sample: PBMCs. These receptors were taken from a woman between 50 and 59 years old with multiple sclerosis.

This clonotype was recorded only once. It may be a read error: a sequence one base away is much more abundant. The V gene is TRBV9, the J gene TRBJ2-1; D might be TRBD2 (6 bases). The CDR3 covers 15 residues. Germline CDR1 is SGDLS and CDR2 is YYNGEE. The V and J ends lost 2 bases and 6 bases respectively, with 15 bases between them. The CDR3 DNA sequence: TGTGCCAGCAGCGTCATTGGCGGGATGGGCAATGAGCAGTTCTTC. This gives the protein CASSVIGGMGNEQFF. Based on the CDR3 plus reference TRBV9 and TRBJ2-1, the full variable domain is DSGVTQTPKHLITATGQRVTLRCSPRSGDLSVYWYQQSLDQGLQFLIQYYNGEERAKGNILERFSAQQFPDLHSELNLSSLELGDSALYFCASSVIGGMGNEQFFGPGTRLTVL.

The rearrangement joins TRBV7-6 to TRBJ2-5; possible D gene TRBD1, 6 bases. Trimming removed 4 bases at V and 1 base at J, with 13 bases between. This CDR3 has 15 residues. Germline V gene data show CDR1 as SGHVS and CDR2 as FNYEAQ. In DNA, the CDR3 is TGTGCCAGCAGCTCCTTTGGCAGGGGCCAAGAGACCCAGTACTTC. Translated, it gives CASSSFGRGQETQYF.